This TCR beta chain originates from a study of memory CD4+ T cells and cytomegalovirus serostatus. Germline CDR1 SGHTA, CDR2 FQGNSA. The CDR3 contains 15 residues. The V gene lost 5 bases and the J gene lost 1 base, with 14 bases spanning the gap. The sort gate was single viable CD3+CD4+CD8-CD45RO+ cells for memory CD4+ T cells. The method was immunoSEQ multiplex PCR; TCRdb's version includes in-frame clones alone and lacks a portion of them. The table has almost 55,000 clones, roughly four fifths seen once. General study points: Each of 60 to 80 CMV-associated TCRbeta sequences occurred in one to five individuals.

Notes on this clone: What it binds is unknown.

This sequence joins TRBV7-2 and TRBJ2-5; D perhaps matches TRBD1 (7 bases). The sample comprised memory CD4+ T cells from blood. This receptor was obtained from an adult in good health and CMV-seronegative. The CDR3, as DNA: TGTGCCAGCAGCCGGCGACAGGGACTCCAAGAGACCCAGTACTTC. Translation gives CASSRRQGLQETQYF.